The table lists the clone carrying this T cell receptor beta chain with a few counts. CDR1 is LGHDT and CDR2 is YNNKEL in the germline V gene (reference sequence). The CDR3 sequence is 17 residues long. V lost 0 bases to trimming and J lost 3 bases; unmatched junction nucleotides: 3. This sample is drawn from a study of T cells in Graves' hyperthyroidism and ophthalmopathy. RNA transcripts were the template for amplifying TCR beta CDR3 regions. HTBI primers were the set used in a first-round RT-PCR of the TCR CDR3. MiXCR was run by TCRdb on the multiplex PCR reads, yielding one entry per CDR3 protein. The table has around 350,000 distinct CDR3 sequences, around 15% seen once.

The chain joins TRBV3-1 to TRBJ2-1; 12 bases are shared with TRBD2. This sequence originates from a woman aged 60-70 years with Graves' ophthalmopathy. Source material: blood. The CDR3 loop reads CASSQDRTSGNYNEQFF. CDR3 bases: TGTGCCAGCAGCCAAGACCGGACTAGCGGGAACTACAATGAGCAGTTCTTC.